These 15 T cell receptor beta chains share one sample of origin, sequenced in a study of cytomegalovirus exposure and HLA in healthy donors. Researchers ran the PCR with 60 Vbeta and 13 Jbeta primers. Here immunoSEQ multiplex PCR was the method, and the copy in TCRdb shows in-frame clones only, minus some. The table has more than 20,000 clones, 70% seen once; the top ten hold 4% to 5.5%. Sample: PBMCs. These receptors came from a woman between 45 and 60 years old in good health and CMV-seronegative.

DNA of the CDR3: TGTGCCAGCAGCGACGGGACAAGCTACGAGCAGTACTTC. It yields the protein CASSDGTSYEQYF. The chain combines TRBV9 with TRBJ2-7, with D perhaps TRBD1 (6 bases). V was shortened by 3 bases and J by 3 bases, with 10 bases between the two germline ends. This CDR3 contains 13 residues. The V gene's germline CDR1 is SGDLS and CDR2 YYNGEE.

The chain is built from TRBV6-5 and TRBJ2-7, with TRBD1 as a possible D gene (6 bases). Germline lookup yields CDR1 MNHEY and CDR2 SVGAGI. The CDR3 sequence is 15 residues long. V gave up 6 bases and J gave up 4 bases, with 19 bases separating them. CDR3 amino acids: CASRPDRIRFYEQYF. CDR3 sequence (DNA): TGTGCCAGCAGACCCGACAGGATCCGATTTTACGAGCAGTACTTC.

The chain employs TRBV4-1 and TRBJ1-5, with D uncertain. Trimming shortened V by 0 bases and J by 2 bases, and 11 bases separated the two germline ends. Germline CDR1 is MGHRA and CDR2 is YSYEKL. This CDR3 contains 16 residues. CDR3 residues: CASSQDSGTGNQPQHF. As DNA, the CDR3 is TGCGCCAGCAGCCAAGATTCGGGAACGGGCAATCAGCCCCAGCATTTT.

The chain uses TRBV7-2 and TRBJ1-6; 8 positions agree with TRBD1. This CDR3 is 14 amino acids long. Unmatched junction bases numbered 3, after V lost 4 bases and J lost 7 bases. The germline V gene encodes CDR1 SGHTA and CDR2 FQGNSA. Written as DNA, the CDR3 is TGTGCCAGCAGCTCCGGACAGGGCAATTCACCCCTCCACTTT. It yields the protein CASSSGQGNSPLHF.

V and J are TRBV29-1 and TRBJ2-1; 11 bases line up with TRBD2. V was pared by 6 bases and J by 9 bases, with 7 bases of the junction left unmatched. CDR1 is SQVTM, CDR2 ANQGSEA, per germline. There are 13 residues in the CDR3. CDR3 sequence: CSVTSGDRGEQFF. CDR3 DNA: TGCAGCGTGACTAGCGGGGACCGGGGTGAGCAGTTCTTC.

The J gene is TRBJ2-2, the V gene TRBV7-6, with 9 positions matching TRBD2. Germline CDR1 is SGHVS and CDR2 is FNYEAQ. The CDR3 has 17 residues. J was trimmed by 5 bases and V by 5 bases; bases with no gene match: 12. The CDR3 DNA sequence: TGTGCCAGCAGCCCACGAGCGGGGGGCCGATGGACCGGGGAGCTGTTTTTT. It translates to CASSPRAGGRWTGELFF.

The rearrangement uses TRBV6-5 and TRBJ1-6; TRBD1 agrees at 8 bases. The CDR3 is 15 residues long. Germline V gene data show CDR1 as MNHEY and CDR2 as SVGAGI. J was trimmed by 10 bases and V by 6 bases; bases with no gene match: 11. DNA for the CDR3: TGTGCCAGCAGGCCGCCGACAGGGGAGGAATCACCCCTCCACTTT. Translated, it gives CASRPPTGEESPLHF.

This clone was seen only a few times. The CDR3 is CASSDRGKSWTGNTIYF. CDR3 bases: TGTGCCAGCAGTGACAGGGGAAAATCGTGGACTGGAAACACCATATATTTT. The chain combines TRBV6-1 with TRBJ1-3, with D perhaps matching TRBD1 (6 bases). Trimming stripped 3 bases from V and 2 bases from J, with 17 bases between. The CDR3 is 17 amino acids. CDR1 and CDR2 from the germline V gene are MNHNS and SASEGT.

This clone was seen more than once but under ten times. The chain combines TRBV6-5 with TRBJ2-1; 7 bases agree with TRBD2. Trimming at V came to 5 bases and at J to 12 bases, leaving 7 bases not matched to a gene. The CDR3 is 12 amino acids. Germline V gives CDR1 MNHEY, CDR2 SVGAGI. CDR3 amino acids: CASSPLAGVQFF. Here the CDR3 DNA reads TGTGCCAGCAGTCCCCTGGCGGGAGTGCAGTTCTTC.

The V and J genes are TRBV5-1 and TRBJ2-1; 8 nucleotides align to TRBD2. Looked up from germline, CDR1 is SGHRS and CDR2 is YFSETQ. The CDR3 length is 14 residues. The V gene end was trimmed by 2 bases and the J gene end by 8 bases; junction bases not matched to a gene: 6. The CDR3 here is CASSLTAGGYEQFF. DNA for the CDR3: TGCGCCAGCAGCTTAACGGCGGGAGGCTATGAGCAGTTCTTC.

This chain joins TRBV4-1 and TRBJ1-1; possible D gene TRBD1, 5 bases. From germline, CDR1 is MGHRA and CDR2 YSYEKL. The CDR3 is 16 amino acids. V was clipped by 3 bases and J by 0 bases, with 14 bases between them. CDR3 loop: CASSHNPKGMNTEAFF. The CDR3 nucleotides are TGCGCCAGCAGCCATAACCCGAAGGGGATGAACACTGAAGCTTTCTTT.

CDR3 residues: CASSTSGLAYEQYF. The CDR3 nucleotides are TGTGCCAGCTCGACTAGCGGGTTAGCCTACGAGCAGTACTTC. The genes are TRBV18 and TRBJ2-7; 10 nucleotides agree with TRBD2. With 6 bases clipped from V and 2 bases from J, the junction kept 4 bases outside the gene matches. There are 14 residues in the CDR3. In germline, CDR1 is KGHSH, CDR2 LQKENI.

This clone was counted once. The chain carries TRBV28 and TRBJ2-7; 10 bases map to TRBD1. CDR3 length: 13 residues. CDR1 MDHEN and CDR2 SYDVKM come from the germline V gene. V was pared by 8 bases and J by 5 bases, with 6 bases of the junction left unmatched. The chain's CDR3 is CASYETGGHEQYF. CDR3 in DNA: TGTGCCAGCTATGAGACAGGGGGCCACGAGCAGTACTTC.

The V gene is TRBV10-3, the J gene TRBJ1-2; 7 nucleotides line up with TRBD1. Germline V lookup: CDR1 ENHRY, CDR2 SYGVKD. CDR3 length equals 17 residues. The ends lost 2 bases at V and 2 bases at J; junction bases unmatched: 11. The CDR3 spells CAISEEGAGAGNYGYTF. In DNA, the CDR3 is TGTGCCATCAGTGAGGAGGGGGCAGGCGCAGGAAACTATGGCTACACCTTC.

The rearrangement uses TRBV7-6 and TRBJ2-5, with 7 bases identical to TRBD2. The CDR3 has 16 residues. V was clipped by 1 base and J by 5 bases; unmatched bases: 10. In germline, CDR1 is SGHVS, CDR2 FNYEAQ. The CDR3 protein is CASSLGGGGFRETQYF. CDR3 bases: TGTGCCAGCAGCTTAGGGGGGGGTGGCTTTCGGGAGACCCAGTACTTC.